This paragraph reports one T cell receptor (beta chain). CDR1 SGHRS and CDR2 YFSETQ come from the germline V gene. V lost 0 bases, J lost 7 bases, and 11 bases lay in between. The CDR3 runs to 13 residues. The data are from a study of blood T cell repertoires in COVID-19. Whole-study context: COVID-19 samples collected from the United States, Italy and Spain covered acute and convalescent phases. The analysed material was cDNA or gDNA that came from T cells, B-cell-depleted T cells, or PBMCs.

Assay: immunoSEQ multiplex PCR; the TCRdb copy retains only in-frame clones and omits some. Of more than 100,000 clones in the sample, approximately 84% were seen once. The chain recombines TRBV5-1 with TRBJ2-7, with D perhaps TRBD2 (6 bases). This TCR derives from an elderly woman with acute or convalescent COVID-19. Sequencing input: peripheral blood. In DNA, the CDR3 is TGCGCCAGCAGCTTGGTGGTGGGAGGAGAGCAGTACTTC. Its translation: CASSLVVGGEQYF.